This T cell receptor (beta chain) was identified during a study of CD4+ T cells in melanoma. Whole-study findings and limits: CD8+ T cell, macrophage and B cell function reportedly correlated with neoantigen-specific CD4+ T cells. Diverse differentiation states were reported for melanoma neoantigen-specific CD4+ T cells.

Measured with immunoSEQ multiplex PCR; TCRdb has only the in-frame clones, and not every one. This table holds more than 110,000 clones, 85% to 95% found once. CDR3 length: 18 amino acids. The germline CDR1 and CDR2 sequences are SGHNT and YENEEA. The V and J ends lost 0 bases and 7 bases, in that order; junction bases with no gene match: 14. Worth noting for this clone: What it binds is unknown.

The TCR sequence derives from a human donor with melanoma. This chain connects TRBV11-3 to TRBJ2-1, with 8 bases lining up with TRBD2. CDR3 DNA sequence: TGTGCCAGCAGCTTAGATGAGGCGGGGGGCTATACAGCAAATGAGCAGTTCTTC. This encodes CASSLDEAGGYTANEQFF.